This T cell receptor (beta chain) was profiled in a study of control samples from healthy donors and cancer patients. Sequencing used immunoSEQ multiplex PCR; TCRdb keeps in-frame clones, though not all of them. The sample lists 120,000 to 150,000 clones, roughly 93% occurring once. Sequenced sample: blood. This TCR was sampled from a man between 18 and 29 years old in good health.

The DNA of the CDR3 is TGTGCCAGCCGGACTAGCGGGAGTAGGGCCGGGGAGCTGTTTTTT. Translated, it gives CASRTSGSRAGELFF. The chain links TRBV7-2 to TRBJ2-2, with 13 nucleotides matching TRBD2. The CDR3 loop spans 15 amino acids. The ends lost 8 bases at V and 6 bases at J; junction bases unmatched: 6. Looked up from germline, CDR1 is SGHTA and CDR2 is FQGNSA.